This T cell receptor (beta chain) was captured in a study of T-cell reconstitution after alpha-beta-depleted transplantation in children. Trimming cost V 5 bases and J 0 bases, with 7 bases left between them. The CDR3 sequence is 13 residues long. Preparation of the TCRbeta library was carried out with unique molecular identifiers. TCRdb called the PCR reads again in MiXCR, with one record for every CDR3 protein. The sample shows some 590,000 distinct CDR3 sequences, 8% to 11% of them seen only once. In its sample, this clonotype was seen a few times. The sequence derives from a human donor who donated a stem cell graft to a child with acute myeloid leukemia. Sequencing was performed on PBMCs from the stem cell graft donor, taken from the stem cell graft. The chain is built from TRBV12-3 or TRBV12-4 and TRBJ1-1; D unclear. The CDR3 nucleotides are TGTGCCAGCAGTGCCCACATGAACACTGAAGCTTTCTTT. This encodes CASSAHMNTEAFF.